This TCR beta chain was captured by sequencing in a study of T-cell reconstitution after alpha-beta-depleted transplantation in children. The library targeted TCRbeta and was prepared with unique molecular identifiers. MiXCR, run by TCRdb on the PCR reads, gives a single entry per CDR3 protein. This table has over 150,000 distinct CDR3 sequences, approximately 12% appearing once. Points from the study as a whole: Reportedly, alpha-beta T cells present about two months post-transplant originated from several hundred expanded clones of graft origin. Some patients showed high day-60 TCRbeta diversity, which derived from surviving recipient T cells and thymic progenitors. After one year, T-cell counts and TCRbeta diversity mostly came from new T cells.

This clonotype appeared many times. Its target is unknown. The source was PBMCs, collected before TCRalphabeta/CD19-depleted stem cell transplant. This receptor was taken from a boy aged 2 to 10 with acute myeloid leukemia, due to receive a stem cell transplant.

The CDR3 sequence is CASSLLPDSWELFF. The DNA for the CDR3 is TGTGCCAGCAGCTTGTTGCCGGACAGTTGGGAGCTGTTTTTT. The rearrangement joins TRBV5-6 to TRBJ2-2, with D tentatively TRBD1 (6 bases). Germline CDR1 reads SGHDT; CDR2 reads YYEEEE. The CDR3 loop spans 14 amino acids. V gave up 1 base and J gave up 9 bases, with 13 bases separating them.